The present T cell receptor (beta chain) was sequenced within a study of CD8+CD57+ T cells in acquired aplastic anemia. Germline assignment: CDR1 SGHTA and CDR2 FQGNSA. The CDR3 covers 12 residues. With 3 bases removed from V and 5 bases from J, the gap between germline ends came to 7 bases. The sample holds a few counts of this clonotype. Genomic DNA served as template for TCR beta VDJ and CDR3 profiling. TCRdb recomputed calls from the reads with MiXCR, one row per CDR3 protein. This sample carries 80,000 or so distinct CDR3 sequences, less than 60% of them seen once, and the ten largest clones take around 63%.

The TCR comes from a human donor in good health, serving as a control. Sequencing used sorted CD4+, CD8+, or CD8+CD57+ T cells (not recorded which) from PBMCs. The chain combines TRBV7-2 with TRBJ1-2; D is perhaps TRBD1 (5 bases). In DNA form, the CDR3 reads TGTGCCAGCAGCTTCAGGGATTATGGCTACACCTTC. Its translation: CASSFRDYGYTF.